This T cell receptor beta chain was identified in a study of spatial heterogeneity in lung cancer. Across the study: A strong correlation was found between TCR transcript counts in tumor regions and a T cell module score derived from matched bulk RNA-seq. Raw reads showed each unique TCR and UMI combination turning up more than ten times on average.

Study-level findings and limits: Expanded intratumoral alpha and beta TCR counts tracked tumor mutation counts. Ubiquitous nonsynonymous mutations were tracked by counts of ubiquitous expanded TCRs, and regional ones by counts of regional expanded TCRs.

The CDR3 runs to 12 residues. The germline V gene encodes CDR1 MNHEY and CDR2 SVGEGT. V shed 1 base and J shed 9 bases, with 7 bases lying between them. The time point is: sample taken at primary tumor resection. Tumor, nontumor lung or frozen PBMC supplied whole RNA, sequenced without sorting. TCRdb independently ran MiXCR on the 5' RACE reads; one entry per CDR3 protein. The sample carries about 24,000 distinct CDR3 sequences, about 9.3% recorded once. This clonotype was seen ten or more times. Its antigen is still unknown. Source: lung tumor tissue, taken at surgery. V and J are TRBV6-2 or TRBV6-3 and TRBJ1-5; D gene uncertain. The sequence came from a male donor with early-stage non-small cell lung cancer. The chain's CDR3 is CASSYLLGPQHF. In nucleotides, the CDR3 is TGTGCCAGCAGTTACTTACTGGGGCCCCAGCATTTT.